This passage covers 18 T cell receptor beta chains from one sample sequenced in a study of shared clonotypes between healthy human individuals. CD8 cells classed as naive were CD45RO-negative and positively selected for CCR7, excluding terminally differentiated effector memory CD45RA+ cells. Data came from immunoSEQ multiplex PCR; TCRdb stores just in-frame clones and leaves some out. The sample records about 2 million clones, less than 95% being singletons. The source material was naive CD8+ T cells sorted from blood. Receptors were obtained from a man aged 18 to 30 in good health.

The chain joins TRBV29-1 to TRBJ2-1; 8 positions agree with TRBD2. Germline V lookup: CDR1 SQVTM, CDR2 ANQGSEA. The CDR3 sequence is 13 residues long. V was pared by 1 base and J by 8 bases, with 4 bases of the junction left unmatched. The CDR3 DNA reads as TGCAGCGTTGAAGGGACTAGCATCGATGAGCAGTTCTTC. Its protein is CSVEGTSIDEQFF.

The CDR3: CATGTSYEQYF. Written as DNA, the CDR3 is TGTGCCACGGGTACTTCCTACGAGCAGTACTTC. J is TRBJ2-7 and V is TRBV10-3; D unclear. Trimming cost V 10 bases and J 1 base, with 8 bases left between them. CDR3 length: 11 amino acids. The germline CDR1 and CDR2 sequences are ENHRY and SYGVKD.

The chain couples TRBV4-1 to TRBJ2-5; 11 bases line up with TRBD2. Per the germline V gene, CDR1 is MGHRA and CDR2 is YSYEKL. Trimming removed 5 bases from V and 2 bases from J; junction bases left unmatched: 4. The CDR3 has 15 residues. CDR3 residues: CASSGRLAGQETQYF. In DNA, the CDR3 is TGCGCCAGCAGCGGACGACTAGCGGGACAAGAGACCCAGTACTTC.

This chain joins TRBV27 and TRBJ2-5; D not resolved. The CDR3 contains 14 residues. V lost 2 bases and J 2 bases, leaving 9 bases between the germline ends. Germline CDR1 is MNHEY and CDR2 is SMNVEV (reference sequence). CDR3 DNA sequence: TGTGCCAGCAGTTTAGAACACTCGCAAGAGACCCAGTACTTC. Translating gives CASSLEHSQETQYF.

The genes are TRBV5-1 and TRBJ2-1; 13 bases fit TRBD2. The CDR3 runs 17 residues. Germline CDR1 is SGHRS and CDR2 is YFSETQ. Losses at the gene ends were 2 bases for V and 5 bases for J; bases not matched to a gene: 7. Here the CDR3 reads CASSFGLAGERDNEQFF. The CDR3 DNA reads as TGCGCCAGCAGCTTTGGACTAGCGGGGGAACGGGACAATGAGCAGTTCTTC.

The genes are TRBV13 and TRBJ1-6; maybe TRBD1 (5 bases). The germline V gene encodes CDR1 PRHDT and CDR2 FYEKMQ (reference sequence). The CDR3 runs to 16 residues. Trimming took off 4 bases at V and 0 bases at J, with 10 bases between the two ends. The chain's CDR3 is CASSSTGSSYNSPLHF. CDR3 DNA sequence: TGTGCCAGCAGCTCAACAGGTAGCTCCTATAATTCACCCCTCCACTTT.

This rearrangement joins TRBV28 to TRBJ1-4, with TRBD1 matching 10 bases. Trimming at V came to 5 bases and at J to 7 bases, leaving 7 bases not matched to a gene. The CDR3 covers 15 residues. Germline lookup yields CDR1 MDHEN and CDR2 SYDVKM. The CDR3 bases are TGTGCCAGCAGTACCGACAGGGGGCTGGGTGAAAAACTGTTTTTT. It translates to CASSTDRGLGEKLFF.

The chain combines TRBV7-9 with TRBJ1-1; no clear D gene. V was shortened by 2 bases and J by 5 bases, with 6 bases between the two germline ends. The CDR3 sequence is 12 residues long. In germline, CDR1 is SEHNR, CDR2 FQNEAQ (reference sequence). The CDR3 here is CASSLKITEAFF. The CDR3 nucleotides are TGTGCCAGCAGCTTAAAGATTACTGAAGCTTTCTTT.

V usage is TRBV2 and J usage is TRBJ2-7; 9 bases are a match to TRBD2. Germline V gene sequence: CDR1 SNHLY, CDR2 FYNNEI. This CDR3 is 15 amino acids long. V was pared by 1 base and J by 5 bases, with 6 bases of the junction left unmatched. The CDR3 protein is CASSEGGLAGHEQYF. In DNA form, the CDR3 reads TGTGCCAGCAGTGAAGGTGGGCTAGCGGGACACGAGCAGTACTTC.

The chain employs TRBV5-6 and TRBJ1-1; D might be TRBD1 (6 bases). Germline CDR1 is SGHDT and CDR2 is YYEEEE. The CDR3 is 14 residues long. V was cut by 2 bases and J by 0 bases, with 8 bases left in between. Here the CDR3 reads CASSFTGLNTEAFF. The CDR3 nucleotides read TGTGCCAGCAGCTTTACAGGGTTGAACACTGAAGCTTTCTTT.

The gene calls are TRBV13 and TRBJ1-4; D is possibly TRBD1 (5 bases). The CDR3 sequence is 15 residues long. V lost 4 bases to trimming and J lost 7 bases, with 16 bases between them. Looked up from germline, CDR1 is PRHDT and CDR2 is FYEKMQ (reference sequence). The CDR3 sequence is CASSSRGDSTEKLFF. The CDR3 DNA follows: TGTGCCAGCAGCTCCCGCGGAGACAGTACTGAAAAACTGTTTTTT.

The CDR3 sequence is CASSQVYSQWEQYF. The CDR3, as DNA: TGCGCCAGCAGCCAAGTGTACTCCCAATGGGAGCAGTACTTC. The J gene is TRBJ2-7, the V gene TRBV4-1; D call uncertain. This CDR3 comprises 14 residues. Germline CDR1 is MGHRA and CDR2 is YSYEKL. The V end lost 1 base, the J end lost 7 bases, and 14 bases lay between the germline ends.

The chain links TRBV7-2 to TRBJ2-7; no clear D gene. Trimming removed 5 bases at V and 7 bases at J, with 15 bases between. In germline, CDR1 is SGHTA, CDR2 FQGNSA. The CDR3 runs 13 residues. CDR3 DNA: TGTGCCAGCAGCCCCTGGATCGGAGCGGAGCAGTACTTC. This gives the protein CASSPWIGAEQYF.

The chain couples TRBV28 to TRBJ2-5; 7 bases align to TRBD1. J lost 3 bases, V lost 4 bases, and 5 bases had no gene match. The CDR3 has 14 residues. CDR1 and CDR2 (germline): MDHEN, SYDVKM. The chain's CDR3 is CASSYRDSEETQYF. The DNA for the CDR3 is TGTGCCAGCAGTTATCGGGACAGCGAAGAGACCCAGTACTTC.

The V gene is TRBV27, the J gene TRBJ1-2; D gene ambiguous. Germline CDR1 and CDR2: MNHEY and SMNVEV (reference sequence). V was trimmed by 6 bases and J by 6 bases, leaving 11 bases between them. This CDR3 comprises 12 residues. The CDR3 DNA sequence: TGTGCCAGCAGCGGGGAGGGAGATGGCTACACCTTC. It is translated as CASSGEGDGYTF.

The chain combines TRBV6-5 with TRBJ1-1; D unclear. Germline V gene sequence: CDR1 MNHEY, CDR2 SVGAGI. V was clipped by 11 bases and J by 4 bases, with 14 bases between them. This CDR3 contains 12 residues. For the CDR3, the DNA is TGTGCCGCGGGGAATTTGGTCACTGAAGCTTTCTTT. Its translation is CAAGNLVTEAFF.

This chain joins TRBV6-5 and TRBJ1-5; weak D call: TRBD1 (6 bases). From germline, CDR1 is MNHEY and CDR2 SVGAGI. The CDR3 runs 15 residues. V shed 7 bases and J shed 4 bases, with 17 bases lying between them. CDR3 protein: CASTPHGGPNQPQHF. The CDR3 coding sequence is TGTGCCAGCACCCCCCATGGGGGGCCTAATCAGCCCCAGCATTTT.

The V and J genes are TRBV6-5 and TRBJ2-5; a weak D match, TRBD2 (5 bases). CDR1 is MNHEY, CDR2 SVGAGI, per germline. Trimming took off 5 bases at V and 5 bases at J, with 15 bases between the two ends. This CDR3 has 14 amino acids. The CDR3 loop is CASSEGPSMETQYF. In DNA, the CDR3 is TGTGCCAGCAGTGAAGGGCCTAGCATGGAGACCCAGTACTTC.